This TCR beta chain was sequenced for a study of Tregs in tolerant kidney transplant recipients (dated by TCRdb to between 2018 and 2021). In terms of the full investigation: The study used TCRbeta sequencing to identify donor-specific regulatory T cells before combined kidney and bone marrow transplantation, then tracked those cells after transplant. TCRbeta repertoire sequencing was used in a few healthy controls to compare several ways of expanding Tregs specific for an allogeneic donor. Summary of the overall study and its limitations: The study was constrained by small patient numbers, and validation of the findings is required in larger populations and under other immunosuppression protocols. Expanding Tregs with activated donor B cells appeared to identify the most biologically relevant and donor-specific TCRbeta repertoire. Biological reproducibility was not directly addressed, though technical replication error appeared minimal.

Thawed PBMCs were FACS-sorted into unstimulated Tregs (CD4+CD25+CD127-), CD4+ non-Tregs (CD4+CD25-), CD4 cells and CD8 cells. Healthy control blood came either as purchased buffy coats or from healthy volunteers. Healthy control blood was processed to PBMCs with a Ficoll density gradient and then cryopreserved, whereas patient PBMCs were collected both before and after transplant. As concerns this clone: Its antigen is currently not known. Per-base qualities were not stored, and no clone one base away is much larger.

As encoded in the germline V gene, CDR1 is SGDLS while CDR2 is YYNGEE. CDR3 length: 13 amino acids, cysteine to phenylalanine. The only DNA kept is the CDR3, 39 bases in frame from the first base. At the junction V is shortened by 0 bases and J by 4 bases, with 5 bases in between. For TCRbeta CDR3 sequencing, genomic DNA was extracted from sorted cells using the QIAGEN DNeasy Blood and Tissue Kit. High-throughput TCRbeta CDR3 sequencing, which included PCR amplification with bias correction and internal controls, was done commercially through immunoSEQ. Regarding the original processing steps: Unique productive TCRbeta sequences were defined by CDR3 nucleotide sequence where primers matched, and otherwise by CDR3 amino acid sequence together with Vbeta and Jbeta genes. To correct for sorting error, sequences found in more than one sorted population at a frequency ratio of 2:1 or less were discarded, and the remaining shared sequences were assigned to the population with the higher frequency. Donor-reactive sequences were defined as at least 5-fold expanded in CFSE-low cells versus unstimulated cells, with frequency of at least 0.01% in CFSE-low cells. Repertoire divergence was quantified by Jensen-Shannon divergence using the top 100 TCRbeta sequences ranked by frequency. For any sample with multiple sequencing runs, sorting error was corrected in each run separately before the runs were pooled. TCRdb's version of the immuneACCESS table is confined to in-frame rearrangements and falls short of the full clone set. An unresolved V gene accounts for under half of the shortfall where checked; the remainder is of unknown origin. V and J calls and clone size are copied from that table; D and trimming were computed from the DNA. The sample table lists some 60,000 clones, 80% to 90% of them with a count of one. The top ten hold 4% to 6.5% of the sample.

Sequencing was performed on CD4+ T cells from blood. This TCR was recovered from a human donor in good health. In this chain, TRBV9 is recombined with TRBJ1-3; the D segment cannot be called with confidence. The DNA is TGTGCCAGCAGCGTAGATCTCGGAAACACCATATATTTT. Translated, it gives CASSVDLGNTIYF. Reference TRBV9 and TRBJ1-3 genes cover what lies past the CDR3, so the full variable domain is DSGVTQTPKHLITATGQRVTLRCSPRSGDLSVYWYQQSLDQGLQFLIQYYNGEERAKGNILERFSAQQFPDLHSELNLSSLELGDSALYFCASSVDLGNTIYFGEGSWLTVV.